Each of the 16 T cell receptor beta chains below was sequenced from the same sample in a study of patients and donors after allogeneic stem cell transplantation (dated by TCRdb to between 2020 and 2021). The library came from RT-PCR. TCRdb lists the instrument as NextSeq 550. TCRdb reanalyzed the raw reads on its own, using fastp at Q25 for trimming and MiXCR for clone calling, and kept in-frame beta chains. Each CDR3 protein gets just one entry, which takes the most common genes and DNA from the rows behind it. Recorded for this sample are tens of thousands of distinct CDR3 sequences; 30% to 40% of them occurred a single time. The ten largest clones capture over 65% of the sample. Material: blood, either unsorted or a sorted T cell fraction (not recorded which). The receptors originated from a human donor who was either an allogeneic HSCT recipient or a stem cell or donor lymphocyte infusion donor (not recorded which). It is not recorded whose cells these are; they may come from a transplant donor.

This clonotype has only one observation. The V and J genes are TRBV20-1 and TRBJ2-7, with TRBD2 matching 11 bases. Germline values: CDR1 DFQATT, CDR2 SNEGSKA (reference sequence). V shed 3 bases and J 6 bases; nucleotides not matched to a gene: 7. The CDR3 totals 14 residues. DNA of the CDR3: TGCAGTGCTAGGTGGCTAGCGGGAGGTCGCGAGCAGTACTTC. This sequence encodes CSARWLAGGREQYF.

This clonotype showed up just a few times. The chain is built from TRBV7-9 and TRBJ1-6; 8 positions agree with TRBD1. In germline, CDR1 is SEHNR, CDR2 FQNEAQ (reference sequence). CDR3 length: 14 amino acids. V gave up 4 bases and J gave up 10 bases; unmatched junction bases: 6. Here the CDR3 DNA reads TGTGCCAGCAGCTCCATGACAGGGGTCTCACCCCTCCACTTT. Amino acids: CASSSMTGVSPLHF.

V gene TRBV12-3 or TRBV12-4 combines with J gene TRBJ1-5; D possibly corresponds to TRBD1 (6 bases). V was pared by 0 bases and J by 7 bases, with 13 bases between. The CDR3 totals 15 residues. The CDR3 DNA reads TGTGCCAGCAGTTTAGCCCCAGGGGTTGGACAGCCCCAGCATTTT. It codes for CASSLAPGVGQPQHF.

This clonotype came up a few times. The V gene is TRBV28, the J gene TRBJ1-2, with 7 bases lining up with TRBD1. CDR3 length equals 13 residues. V gave up 8 bases and J gave up 6 bases; unmatched junction bases: 9. The germline V gene encodes CDR1 MDHEN and CDR2 SYDVKM. CDR3 protein: CASYVQGVNGYTF. The CDR3 bases are TGTGCCAGCTATGTCCAGGGGGTTAATGGCTACACCTTC.

The chain is built from TRBV29-1 and TRBJ2-1; weak D call: TRBD2 (6 bases). This CDR3 is built from 16 residues. Germline values: CDR1 SQVTM, CDR2 ANQGSEA. V dropped 6 bases and J dropped 0 bases, with 18 bases sitting between them. The CDR3: CSVLGGQLSSYNEQFF. The CDR3 bases are TGCAGCGTCCTGGGGGGTCAGCTAAGCTCCTACAATGAGCAGTTCTTC.

The CDR3 is CASSQSTRASDGYTF. The CDR3 nucleotides are TGTGCCAGCAGCCAATCGACCAGGGCCTCGGATGGCTACACCTTC. V gene TRBV16 combines with J gene TRBJ1-2; TRBD1 is a possible D gene (5 bases). The CDR3 consists of 15 residues. Germline lookup yields CDR1 KGHSY and CDR2 FQNENV. Trimming shortened V by 0 bases and J by 6 bases, and 14 bases separated the two germline ends. Combining the CDR3 with reference TRBV16 and TRBJ1-2 gives the whole variable domain GEEVAQTPKHLVRGEGQKAKLYCAPIKGHSYVFWYQQVLKNEFKFLISFQNENVFDETGMPKERFSAKCLPNSPCSLEIQATKLEDSAVYFCASSQSTRASDGYTFGSGTRLTVV.

J is TRBJ2-1 and V is TRBV24-1; D tentatively reads TRBD1 or TRBD2 (5 bases each). Germline V gene sequence: CDR1 KGHDR, CDR2 SFDVKD. The CDR3 contains 15 residues. V was shortened by 7 bases and J by 0 bases, with 12 bases between the two germline ends. The DNA of the CDR3 is TGTGCCACCAGCCTGGGACGGAACTCCTACAATGAGCAGTTCTTC. It specifies CATSLGRNSYNEQFF.

The chain couples TRBV7-2 to TRBJ1-5; D gene uncertain. Deletions cut 7 bases from V and 0 bases from J, with 16 bases between. The CDR3 consists of 16 residues. CDR1 is SGHTA, CDR2 FQGNSA, per germline. The CDR3 region is CASTVEAAYSNQPQHF. CDR3 nucleotide sequence: TGTGCCAGCACCGTAGAGGCAGCTTATAGCAATCAGCCCCAGCATTTT.

The rearrangement uses TRBV5-6 and TRBJ2-3, with 9 bases fitting TRBD2. With V trimmed by 4 bases and J by 2 bases, 5 bases remained unmatched. There are 15 residues in the CDR3. The V gene's germline CDR1 is SGHDT and CDR2 YYEEEE. CDR3 nucleotide sequence: TGTGCCAGCAGCCCCCTAGCGGGGTCCACAGATACGCAGTATTTT. It yields the protein CASSPLAGSTDTQYF.

This chain connects TRBV28 to TRBJ1-5, with D possibly being TRBD1 (5 bases). Trimming left V 6 bases short and J 0 bases short, with 15 bases between. This CDR3 has 16 residues. Germline V gene data show CDR1 as MDHEN and CDR2 as SYDVKM. The CDR3 spells CASRNWGDGSNQPQHF. Here the CDR3 DNA reads TGTGCCAGCAGAAATTGGGGGGACGGTAGCAATCAGCCCCAGCATTTT.

In its sample, this clonotype was seen a few times. This rearrangement joins TRBV7-2 to TRBJ1-2; D uncertain. V was shortened by 3 bases and J by 0 bases, with 8 bases between the two germline ends. The CDR3 consists of 14 residues. Looked up from germline, CDR1 is SGHTA and CDR2 is FQGNSA. The CDR3 loop is CASSFRVTNYGYTF. The DNA for the CDR3 is TGTGCCAGCAGCTTCAGAGTCACTAACTATGGCTACACCTTC.

The chain couples TRBV29-1 to TRBJ1-4, with 8 bases fitting TRBD1. This CDR3 comprises 14 residues. Germline V CDR1 and CDR2: SQVTM, ANQGSEA. V dropped 3 bases and J dropped 5; count of bases not matched to a gene: 5. The CDR3 DNA sequence: TGCAGCGTTGACCGGACAGGGACGAATGAAAAACTGTTTTTT. Amino acids: CSVDRTGTNEKLFF.

With regard to this clonotype: Being one base from a much bigger clone, this may be a read error. V is TRBV12-3 or TRBV12-4 and J is TRBJ1-1; D is ambiguous. The length of the CDR3 is 14 residues. V gave up 2 bases and J gave up 0 bases, with 7 bases separating them. The CDR3 here is CASSLCRLNTEAFF. DNA of the CDR3: TGTGCCAGCAGTTTATGCAGACTGAACACTGAAGCTTTCTTT.

This clonotype was detected only a few times. The V call is TRBV3-1, the J call TRBJ1-6; D remains unclear. The V and J ends lost 6 bases and 7 bases respectively, with 10 bases between them. Germline CDR1 reads LGHDT; CDR2 reads YNNKEL (reference sequence). CDR3 length: 13 residues. This CDR3 is CASRASANSPLHF. CDR3 nucleotide sequence: TGTGCCAGCAGGGCTTCCGCCAATTCACCCCTCCACTTT. Supplemented by reference TRBV3-1 and TRBJ1-6, the full variable domain reads DTAVSQTPKYLVTQMGNDKSIKCEQNLGHDTMYWYKQDSKKFLKIMFSYNNKELIINETVPNRFSPKSPDKAHLNLHINSLELGDSAVYFCASRASANSPLHFGNGTRLTVT.

V is TRBV6-5 and J is TRBJ1-5; D gene ambiguous. This CDR3 spans 14 amino acids. Trimming stripped 4 bases from V and 5 bases from J, with 12 bases between. In germline, CDR1 is MNHEY, CDR2 SVGAGI. CDR3: CASSFDAYHQPQHF. In nucleotides, the CDR3 is TGTGCCAGCAGTTTCGACGCTTATCATCAGCCCCAGCATTTT.

The J gene is TRBJ1-1, the V gene TRBV20-1; D is uncertain. The CDR3 contains 15 residues. Trimming took 6 bases from V and 0 from J, leaving 17 bases between them. The germline V gene has CDR1 DFQATT and CDR2 SNEGSKA (reference sequence). CDR3 sequence reads: CSAYSLRHVNTEAFF. CDR3 coding DNA: TGCAGTGCGTATTCACTTAGGCACGTGAACACTGAAGCTTTCTTT.